What follows describes a single TCR beta chain. This record belongs to a study of T cell responses to AZD1222 COVID-19 vaccine. Trimming took 1 base from V and 4 from J; bases not matched to a gene: 10. CDR3 length equals 16 residues. Per the germline V gene, CDR1 is SQVTM and CDR2 is ANQGSEA. Using immunoSEQ multiplex PCR, the repertoire was profiled, and TCRdb retains in-frame clones only, with some absent. The table has 120,000 or so clones, roughly 92% seen once. Samples with a second dose at about 4 or about 12 weeks were pooled together. The origin of this receptor is an adult who received the AZD1222 COVID-19 vaccine. This chain connects TRBV29-1 to TRBJ1-2, with 9 bases lining up with TRBD1. Sequenced material: peripheral blood, taken 28 days after the second AZD1222 dose. DNA of the CDR3: TGCAGCGTTGAAGGGGGCTCTGGGACAGGGCTCTATGGCTACACCTTC. As protein: CSVEGGSGTGLYGYTF.